These T cell receptor beta chains were read from a single sample in a study of T cells in Graves' hyperthyroidism and ophthalmopathy. A single record per CDR3 protein comes from TCRdb applying MiXCR to the multiplex PCR reads. This sample has around 250,000 distinct CDR3 sequences; roughly 14% occur once, and the top ten carry 13%. Sequencing was done on a sample of blood. Receptors were obtained from a woman aged 35 to 49 with Graves' hyperthyroidism that later progressed to Graves' ophthalmopathy. Both conserved end residues are part of each CDR3. D genes are given only for firm matches. The size field is filled for only some rows; it gives once, few, many or a size class.

size | D | J | V | CDR3 | DNA
many | . | TRBJ1-4 | TRBV19 | CASSEGLPNEKLFF | TGTGCCAGTAGCGAGGGTTTGCCTAATGAAAAACTGTTTTTT
many | . | TRBJ1-4 | TRBV27 | CASSLGLFNEKLFF | TGTGCCAGCAGTTTAGGGCTATTTAATGAAAAACTGTTTTTT
. | TRBD2 | TRBJ2-1 | TRBV3-1 | CASSQGRTSGRPNEQFF | TGTGCCAGCAGCCAAGGTAGAACTAGCGGGAGGCCCAATGAGCAGTTCTTC
many | TRBD1 | TRBJ2-1 | TRBV7-3 | CASSPRQGSPYNEQFF | TGTGCCAGCAGCCCACGACAGGGGTCCCCCTACAATGAGCAGTTCTTC
few | TRBD2 | TRBJ2-1 | TRBV7-2 | CASSLGPSGETYNEQFF | TGTGCCAGCAGCTTAGGGCCTAGCGGGGAAACCTACAATGAGCAGTTCTTC
many | . | TRBJ2-5 | TRBV28 | CASTSLVASGETQYF | TGTGCCAGCACCTCCCTGGTGGCAAGCGGAGAGACCCAGTACTTC
many | TRBD2 | TRBJ2-4 | TRBV6-1 | CASNEGLGEGAKNIQYF | TGTGCCAGCAACGAAGGGTTGGGGGAGGGCGCCAAAAACATTCAGTACTTC
many | TRBD1 | TRBJ2-7 | TRBV24-1 | CATSNGQGAYEQYF | TGTGCCACCAGTAACGGACAGGGGGCCTACGAGCAGTACTTC
many | . | TRBJ2-7 | TRBV28 | CASSLPSGSYEQYF | TGTGCCAGCAGTTTGCCCTCGGGATCCTACGAGCAGTACTTC
few | . | TRBJ1-5 | TRBV9 | CASSVSGDQPQHF | TGTGCCAGCAGCGTCTCAGGGGATCAGCCCCAGCATTTT
many | . | TRBJ2-2 | TRBV24-1 | CATSDHLRSGPTTNTGELFF | TGTGCCACCAGTGACCACCTACGATCCGGGCCAACTACGAACACCGGGGAGCTGTTTTTT
many | . | TRBJ2-3 | TRBV20-1 | CSANGRSTSTDTQYF | TGCAGTGCTAATGGGCGCAGCACTAGCACAGATACGCAGTATTTT
many | . | TRBJ1-1 | TRBV5-1 | CASSLEGSSGTEAFF | TGCGCCAGCAGCTTGGAAGGGTCTTCCGGGACTGAAGCTTTCTTT
many | . | TRBJ2-6 | TRBV20-1 | CSARSSGGANVLTF | TGCAGTGCTAGATCCTCTGGTGGGGCCAACGTCCTGACTTTC
few | . | TRBJ2-1 | TRBV20-1 | CSMAEGESSYNEQFF | TGCAGTATGGCCGAAGGAGAAAGCTCCTACAATGAGCAGTTCTTC
. | . | TRBJ2-6 | TRBV5-1 | CASRRGTGGANVLTF | TGCGCCAGCAGAAGGGGGACGGGGGGGGCCAACGTCCTGACTTTC
. | . | TRBJ2-5 | TRBV4-1 | CASSHPAETQYF | TGCGCCAGCAGCCATCCCGCTGAGACCCAGTACTTC
few | . | TRBJ2-2 | TRBV25-1 | CATTTGTNTGELFF | TGTGCCACCACCACAGGGACGAACACCGGGGAGCTGTTTTTT
few | TRBD1 | TRBJ1-4 | TRBV2 | CASSEGQGGPNEKLFF | TGTGCCAGCAGTGAGGGACAGGGGGGACCTAATGAAAAACTGTTTTTT
. | TRBD1 | TRBJ2-5 | TRBV27 | CASSLNRGLREAQYF | TGTGCCAGCAGTTTGAACAGGGGTTTAAGAGAGGCCCAGTACTTC
many | . | TRBJ2-7 | TRBV29-1 | CSVEVAEAYEQYF | TGCAGCGTTGAAGTAGCGGAAGCCTACGAGCAGTACTTC
many | . | TRBJ2-1 | TRBV6-2/TRBV6-3 | CASSDPGHLSYNEQFF | TGTGCCAGCAGTGATCCGGGACACCTATCCTACAATGAGCAGTTCTTC
once | . | TRBJ2-1 | TRBV6-5 | CASSYGLGVGAEQFF | TGTGCCAGCAGTTACGGTCTCGGGGTTGGGGCTGAGCAGTTCTTC
. | . | TRBJ1-2 | TRBV12-3/TRBV12-4 | CASAGLTGYTF | TGTGCCAGTGCGGGTTTGACTGGCTACACCTTC
. | . | TRBJ2-5 | TRBV9 | CASSVGPQAIETQYF | TGTGCCAGCAGCGTAGGTCCCCAGGCGATAGAGACCCAGTACTTC
many | TRBD1 | TRBJ2-7 | TRBV6-2/TRBV6-3 | CASSYLGTGPHEQYF | TGTGCCAGCAGTTACTTGGGGACAGGGCCCCACGAGCAGTACTTC
few | TRBD2 | TRBJ2-1 | TRBV2 | CASRATSGRNEQFF | TGTGCCAGCAGGGCGACTAGCGGGAGGAATGAGCAGTTCTTC
many | . | TRBJ1-1 | TRBV27 | CASNPLGARTEAFF | TGTGCCAGCAACCCTTTGGGGGCCCGCACTGAAGCTTTCTTT
few | . | TRBJ2-7 | TRBV7-9 | CASSLKGFNEQYF | TGTGCCAGCAGCTTAAAGGGCTTCAACGAGCAGTACTTC
. | TRBD1 | TRBJ1-1 | TRBV2 | CASSPSWTGRAFF | TGTGCCAGCAGTCCTTCCTGGACAGGGAGAGCTTTCTTT
many | . | TRBJ2-1 | TRBV30 | CAWGGNEQFF | TGTGCCTGGGGGGGCAATGAGCAGTTCTTC
. | TRBD1 | TRBJ1-4 | TRBV12-3/TRBV12-4 | CASRNPRDRVANEKLFF | TGTGCCAGCAGAAACCCCCGCGACAGGGTCGCTAATGAAAAACTGTTTTTT